This passage covers 30 T cell receptor beta chains from one sample sequenced in a study of blood T cell repertoires in COVID-19. The protocol was immunoSEQ multiplex PCR, while the TCRdb copy is restricted to in-frame clones and leaves out a portion. The data contain about 190,000 clones, around nine tenths of them seen just once; the ten biggest clones take up around 6.6%. Sequencing used peripheral blood. These receptors came from a woman aged 40 to 50 who had recovered from COVID-19.

The chain joins TRBV12-5 to TRBJ2-1; TRBD2 aligns across 12 bases. Trimming at V came to 7 bases and at J to 10 bases, leaving 5 bases not matched to a gene. Germline CDR1 LGHNT, CDR2 FRNRAP. The CDR3 is made up of 13 amino acids. CDR3 nucleotide sequence: TGTGCTAGTGCACTAGCGGGAGGACAGGAGCAGTTCTTC. Protein product: CASALAGGQEQFF.

The V gene is TRBV5-4, the J gene TRBJ2-3, with 7 bases fitting TRBD2. The V gene end was trimmed by 4 bases and the J gene end by 3 bases; junction bases not matched to a gene: 5. This CDR3 has 14 amino acids. Germline V gene lookup returns CDR1 SGHNT and CDR2 YYREEE (reference sequence). CDR3 in DNA: TGTGCCAGCAGCCTGGGAGGGCCGACAGATACGCAGTATTTT. It codes for CASSLGGPTDTQYF.

The chain is built from TRBV11-2 and TRBJ2-3; 12 bases are a match to TRBD1. Germline V CDR1 and CDR2: SGHAT, FQNNGV. The V and J ends lost 2 bases and 11 bases, in that order; junction bases with no gene match: 8. The CDR3 runs 15 residues. As DNA, the CDR3 is TGTGCCAGCAGCTTACAGGGACAGGGGGCGCGGGGGCAGTATTTT. This codes for CASSLQGQGARGQYF.

V is TRBV19 and J is TRBJ2-5; maybe TRBD1 (6 bases). Trimming stripped 4 bases from V and 4 bases from J, with 13 bases between. The CDR3 spans 14 residues. Germline V gene data show CDR1 as LNHDA and CDR2 as SQIVND (reference sequence). As DNA, the CDR3 is TGTGCCAGTAGTAACAGGGCGTTTGGAGAGACCCAGTACTTC. This translates into CASSNRAFGETQYF.

The chain links TRBV30 to TRBJ2-3; TRBD2 agrees at 8 bases. The V and J ends lost 1 base and 5 bases, in that order; junction bases with no gene match: 2. CDR3 size: 13 residues. Germline assignment: CDR1 GTSNPN and CDR2 SVGIG (reference sequence). This chain's CDR3 is CAWSAGGLDTQYF. For the CDR3, the DNA is TGTGCCTGGAGTGCGGGAGGGTTAGATACGCAGTATTTT.

The chain has TRBV7-9 and TRBJ2-2; the match to TRBD2 covers 7 bases. The CDR3 runs to 16 residues. Germline V CDR1 and CDR2: SEHNR, FQNEAQ (reference sequence). V was pared by 1 base and J by 2 bases, with 4 bases of the junction left unmatched. The CDR3 sequence is CASSLGLADNTGELFF. CDR3 coding DNA: TGTGCCAGCAGCTTAGGGCTAGCGGATAACACCGGGGAGCTGTTTTTT.

The gene calls are TRBV20-1 and TRBJ1-5; D call uncertain. Trimming removed 3 bases from V and 1 base from J, with 10 bases in between. The CDR3 has 14 residues. Germline CDR1 reads DFQATT; CDR2 reads SNEGSKA (reference sequence). CDR3 protein: CSASLRRSNQPQHF. The CDR3 DNA reads as TGCAGTGCTAGTCTCAGGAGGAGCAATCAGCCCCAGCATTTT.

This clone was recorded only once. V is TRBV29-1 and J is TRBJ2-1; 12 bases line up with TRBD2. The germline V gene has CDR1 SQVTM and CDR2 ANQGSEA. This CDR3 comprises 19 residues. Germline trimming cut 6 bases from V and 8 bases from J; bases unmatched to any gene: 23. In nucleotides, the CDR3 is TGCAGCGTACCCTCACGACCAAAGGTGGCTAGCGGGAGGGCCGATGAGCAGTTCTTC. Translating it yields CSVPSRPKVASGRADEQFF.

This rearrangement joins TRBV19 to TRBJ1-5; TRBD1 agrees at 7 bases. This CDR3 spans 15 amino acids. The V gene end was trimmed by 6 bases and the J gene end by 4 bases; junction bases not matched to a gene: 9. The germline V gene encodes CDR1 LNHDA and CDR2 SQIVND (reference sequence). The CDR3, as DNA: TGTGCCAGTAGCATCGACAGGGTAGGTAATCAGCCCCAGCATTTT. This gives the protein CASSIDRVGNQPQHF.

The table lists this clone with a count of one. The gene calls are TRBV6-5 and TRBJ2-3; 7 bases are a match to TRBD1. The germline V gene encodes CDR1 MNHEY and CDR2 SVGAGI. The CDR3 has 16 amino acids. The V and J ends lost 2 bases and 1 base, in that order; junction bases with no gene match: 6. The CDR3 loop reads CASSYEAGGGTDTQYF. CDR3 sequence (DNA): TGTGCCAGCAGTTACGAGGCAGGGGGAGGCACAGATACGCAGTATTTT.

V is TRBV9 and J is TRBJ1-1; 8 bases map to TRBD1. CDR1 is SGDLS, CDR2 YYNGEE, per germline. The CDR3 totals 14 residues. Trimming removed 3 bases from V and 5 bases from J; junction bases left unmatched: 6. The CDR3 DNA is TGTGCCAGCAGCGGCGGACAGGGATATACTGAAGCTTTCTTT. It encodes CASSGGQGYTEAFF.

The CDR3 sequence: CASGRVNTEAFF. In nucleotides, the CDR3 is TGTGCTAGTGGCAGGGTGAACACTGAAGCTTTCTTT. This sequence joins TRBV12-5 and TRBJ1-1; TRBD1 is a possible D gene (5 bases). The CDR3 has 12 amino acids. Germline V CDR1 and CDR2: LGHNT, FRNRAP. Trimming stripped 6 bases from V and 0 bases from J, with 5 bases between. Together with reference TRBV12-5 and TRBJ1-1, the CDR3 gives the full variable domain: DARVTQTPRHKVTEMGQEVTMRCQPILGHNTVFWYRQTMMQGLELLAYFRNRAPLDDSGMPKDRFSAEMPDATLATLKIQPSEPRDSAVYFCASGRVNTEAFFGQGTRLTVV.

This chain uses TRBV7-9 with TRBJ2-1; 7 bases fit TRBD2. The CDR3 spans 12 residues. V lost 10 bases to trimming and J lost 7 bases; unmatched junction nucleotides: 7. From germline, CDR1 is SEHNR and CDR2 FQNEAQ (reference sequence). CDR3 DNA: TGTGCCACTCGCGGGGGTGCGAATGAGCAGTTCTTC. This encodes CATRGGANEQFF.

The chain uses TRBV20-1 and TRBJ1-1; D ambiguous. The CDR3 sequence is 14 residues long. Germline V gene data show CDR1 as DFQATT and CDR2 as SNEGSKA (reference sequence). Deletions cut 3 bases from V and 2 bases from J, with 13 bases between. The CDR3 protein is CSASAVTTNTEAFF. The CDR3, as DNA: TGCAGTGCTAGTGCGGTAACTACAAACACTGAAGCTTTCTTT.

This clone was counted between two and nine times. Other DNA variants within this sample encode the same CDR3. This rearrangement joins TRBV29-1 to TRBJ1-1; D remains ambiguous. CDR3 length: 12 residues. Germline lookup yields CDR1 SQVTM and CDR2 ANQGSEA. V dropped 2 bases and J dropped 4 bases, with 8 bases sitting between them. The CDR3 spells CSVELGGTEAFF. CDR3 in DNA: TGCAGCGTTGAACTCGGCGGCACTGAAGCTTTCTTT.

The rearrangement links TRBV28 to TRBJ2-5; 8 nucleotides line up with TRBD1. This CDR3 is built from 13 residues. The germline CDR1 and CDR2 sequences are MDHEN and SYDVKM. Unmatched junction bases numbered 3, after V lost 6 bases and J lost 3 bases. CDR3 bases: TGTGCCAGCAGCGAACAGGGGGAAGAGACCCAGTACTTC. Protein product: CASSEQGEETQYF.

The rearrangement uses TRBV18 and TRBJ2-7; 11 bases line up with TRBD2. This CDR3 is 15 amino acids long. CDR1 KGHSH and CDR2 LQKENI come from the germline V gene. V shed 6 bases, J shed 3 bases, and the junction held 7 bases outside the gene matches. CDR3 region: CASSPGLADLYEQYF. In nucleotides, the CDR3 is TGTGCCAGCTCGCCGGGACTAGCGGACCTCTACGAGCAGTACTTC. Together with reference TRBV18 and TRBJ2-7, the CDR3 gives the full variable domain: NAGVMQNPRHLVRRRGQEARLRCSPMKGHSHVYWYRQLPEEGLKFMVYLQKENIIDESGMPKERFSAEFPKEGPSILRIQQVVRGDSAAYFCASSPGLADLYEQYFGPGTRLTVT.

This clone was detected a few times. J is TRBJ1-1 and V is TRBV7-2; D is perhaps TRBD1 (6 bases). The CDR3 is 16 amino acids. Per the germline V gene, CDR1 is SGHTA and CDR2 is FQGNSA. The V and J ends lost 0 bases and 5 bases respectively, with 16 bases between them. DNA of the CDR3: TGTGCCAGCAGCTTAGCGCTGGGTGGGGGCCGTACTGAAGCTTTCTTT. Its protein product is CASSLALGGGRTEAFF.

This sequence joins TRBV7-9 and TRBJ2-1; a possible D gene is TRBD1 (6 bases). The CDR3 covers 14 residues. V lost 4 bases and J 4 bases, leaving 11 bases between the germline ends. Per the germline V gene, CDR1 is SEHNR and CDR2 is FQNEAQ (reference sequence). The chain's CDR3 is CASSSHTGYNEQFF. The CDR3 DNA sequence: TGTGCCAGCAGCTCCCACACAGGGTACAATGAGCAGTTCTTC.

The CDR3 nucleotides read TGTGCCAGCGGAGACAGGGACTATGGCTACACCTTC. As protein: CASGDRDYGYTF. The chain carries TRBV28 and TRBJ1-2; TRBD1 matches at 7 bases. The trim removed 8 bases at V and 3 bases at J, leaving 3 bases unmatched. The V gene's germline CDR1 is MDHEN and CDR2 SYDVKM. The CDR3 sequence is 12 residues long.

This rearrangement joins TRBV28 to TRBJ1-4, with 10 bases aligning to TRBD1. The germline gives CDR1 MDHEN, CDR2 SYDVKM. The junction had 4 bases not matched to a gene; V was cut back by 5 bases and J by 7 bases. This CDR3 region has 14 residues. CDR3 DNA sequence: TGTGCCAGCAGTGGGACAGGGGTGAGTGAAAAACTGTTTTTT. Translated: CASSGTGVSEKLFF.

This chain joins TRBV27 and TRBJ2-2; D is unclear. Trimming shortened V by 3 bases and J by 0 bases, and 5 bases separated the two germline ends. The CDR3 sequence is 14 residues long. In germline, CDR1 is MNHEY, CDR2 SMNVEV (reference sequence). The CDR3 sequence: CASSFRTNTGELFF. CDR3 nucleotide sequence: TGTGCCAGCAGTTTCAGGACGAACACCGGGGAGCTGTTTTTT.

The chain couples TRBV6-2 or TRBV6-3 to TRBJ1-6; possibly TRBD1 for D (6 bases). There are 15 residues in the CDR3. The V gene's germline CDR1 is MNHEY and CDR2 SVGEGT. Trimming removed 3 bases from V and 8 bases from J, with 14 bases in between. The DNA of the CDR3 is TGTGCCAGCAGTTATGGAAACAGGGTGGATTCACCCCTCCACTTT. Translation: CASSYGNRVDSPLHF.

V is TRBV30 and J is TRBJ1-4; D call uncertain. The CDR3 sequence is 13 residues long. Per the germline V gene, CDR1 is GTSNPN and CDR2 is SVGIG (reference sequence). V lost 1 base and J 4 bases, leaving 7 bases between the germline ends. The CDR3 reads CAWSARINEKLFF. CDR3 coding DNA: TGTGCCTGGAGTGCCAGGATTAATGAAAAACTGTTTTTT.

The chain employs TRBV12-5 and TRBJ2-5; 15 nucleotides align to TRBD2. Germline CDR1 and CDR2: LGHNT and FRNRAP. Trimming took 5 bases from V and 5 from J; bases not matched to a gene: 6. CDR3 length: 16 residues. CDR3 sequence: CASGPGLAGGLETQYF. The CDR3 DNA reads TGTGCTAGTGGTCCTGGACTAGCGGGAGGGTTGGAGACCCAGTACTTC.

The J gene is TRBJ2-7, the V gene TRBV14, with 11 nucleotides matching TRBD2. This CDR3 region has 15 residues. J was trimmed by 6 bases and V by 0 bases; bases with no gene match: 4. Germline loops: CDR1 SGHDN, CDR2 FVKESK. The CDR3 region has the DNA TGTGCCAGCAGCCAAGAACTAGCGGGAGTAGGCGAGCAGTACTTC. It encodes CASSQELAGVGEQYF.

The V gene is TRBV6-5, the J gene TRBJ1-2; 12 bases align to TRBD1. Losses at the gene ends were 9 bases for V and 5 bases for J; bases not matched to a gene: 10. The CDR3 consists of 15 residues. CDR1 and CDR2 (germline): MNHEY, SVGAGI. The CDR3, as DNA: TGTGCCAGTACAACCGGGACAGGGGGCGCTTATGGCTACACCTTC. The encoded protein is CASTTGTGGAYGYTF.

The V call is TRBV11-3, the J call TRBJ2-2; D is possibly TRBD1 (6 bases). This CDR3 spans 18 amino acids. Germline assignment: CDR1 SGHNT and CDR2 YENEEA. The V end lost 0 bases, the J end lost 4 bases, and 18 bases lay between the germline ends. CDR3 amino acids: CASSLDYGQGHGTGELFF. CDR3 DNA: TGTGCCAGCAGCTTAGATTATGGCCAGGGGCATGGCACCGGGGAGCTGTTTTTT.

This clone has more than one count but fewer than ten. This chain connects TRBV9 to TRBJ2-1; 9 bases match TRBD2. The ends lost 7 bases at V and 4 bases at J; junction bases unmatched: 3. The CDR3 covers 13 residues. Germline-derived CDR1 and CDR2 are SGDLS and YYNGEE. The CDR3 bases are TGTGCCAGCTCTAGCGGGATATACAATGAGCAGTTCTTC. Translation gives CASSSGIYNEQFF.

This sequence joins TRBV11-1 and TRBJ2-1, with TRBD1 identical over 9 bases. The CDR3 has 16 amino acids. Germline CDR1 and CDR2: SGHAT and FQDESV (reference sequence). Trimming removed 5 bases from V and 0 bases from J; junction bases left unmatched: 5. CDR3 sequence (DNA): TGTGCCAGCAGCCAAGACAGGGGGGGCTCCTACAATGAGCAGTTCTTC. Translation: CASSQDRGGSYNEQFF.